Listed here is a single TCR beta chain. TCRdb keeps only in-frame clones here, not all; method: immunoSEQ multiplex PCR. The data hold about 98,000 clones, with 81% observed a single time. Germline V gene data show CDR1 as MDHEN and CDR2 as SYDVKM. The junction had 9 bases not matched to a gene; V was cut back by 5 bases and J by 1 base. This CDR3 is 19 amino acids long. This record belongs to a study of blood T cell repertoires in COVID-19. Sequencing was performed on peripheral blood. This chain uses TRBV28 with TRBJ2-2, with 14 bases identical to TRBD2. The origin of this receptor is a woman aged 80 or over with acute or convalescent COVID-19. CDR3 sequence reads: CASSPAGLAGGENTGELFF. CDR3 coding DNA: TGTGCCAGCAGTCCCGCCGGACTAGCGGGGGGAGAGAACACCGGGGAGCTGTTTTTT.